The 15 T cell receptor beta chains in this list originate from one sample, sequenced in a study of regulatory T cells in long-lasting Graves disease. Assembly of TCR beta libraries relied on iRepertoire HTBI primers together with Arm-PCR of CDR3 regions. From the multiplex PCR reads, TCRdb called clonotypes with MiXCR, one entry per CDR3 protein. The sample yields about 310,000 distinct CDR3 sequences, about a sixth seen once. Time point noted: newly diagnosed GD, antithyroid drugs for less than 3 months. Following extraction of RNA from PBMCs, that RNA was used to make the TCR library. The input for sequencing was peripheral blood mononuclear cells (PBMCs), taken at new diagnosis, from a patient treated with antithyroid drugs. These TCRs come from a female donor with Graves disease.

Ten or more counts support this clonotype. The chain joins TRBV11-2 to TRBJ2-5, with TRBD2 matching over 7 bases. Germline values: CDR1 SGHAT, CDR2 FQNNGV. Trimming removed 4 bases from V and 2 bases from J; junction bases left unmatched: 7. The CDR3 runs to 15 residues. The CDR3 reads CASSSEWGGQETQYF. CDR3 bases: TGTGCCAGCAGCTCGGAGTGGGGGGGGCAAGAGACCCAGTACTTC.

This clonotype was recorded at least ten times. The genes are TRBV7-9 and TRBJ1-1; D gene uncertain. Germline loops: CDR1 SEHNR, CDR2 FQNEAQ (reference sequence). Trimming removed 5 bases from V and 0 bases from J, with 10 bases in between. The CDR3 sequence is 14 residues long. The CDR3 nucleotides are TGTGCCAGCAGCCCGGGGAGGGTGAACACTGAAGCTTTCTTT. Translation gives CASSPGRVNTEAFF. Full variable domain (rest looked up from reference TRBV7-9 and TRBJ1-1): DTGVSQNPRHKITKRGQNVTFRCDPISEHNRLYWYRQTLGQGPEFLTYFQNEAQLEKSRLLSDRFSAERPKGSFSTLEIQRTEQGDSAMYLCASSPGRVNTEAFFGQGTRLTVV.

This clonotype occurred a few times. The chain uses TRBV6-4 and TRBJ2-2; 9 bases are a match to TRBD2. The germline V gene has CDR1 MRHNA and CDR2 SNTAGT. V dropped 3 bases and J dropped 5; count of bases not matched to a gene: 4. This CDR3 comprises 15 residues. CDR3 DNA sequence: TGTGCCAGCAGTGAGCGGGAGGGCCTAACCGGGGAGCTGTTTTTT. This encodes CASSEREGLTGELFF.

This clonotype was seen at least ten times. V gene TRBV11-1 combines with J gene TRBJ2-7; the D gene could be TRBD1 or TRBD2 (5 bases each). This CDR3 contains 11 residues. Deletions cut 7 bases from V and 5 bases from J, with 9 bases between. The V gene's germline CDR1 is SGHAT and CDR2 FQDESV (reference sequence). The CDR3 here is CASTLGDEQYF. CDR3 DNA: TGTGCCAGCACCTTGGGGGACGAGCAGTACTTC.

This clonotype occurred many times. CDR3 sequence (DNA): TGTGCCAGCAGTTCCCGCCGCGGGGATAATTCACCCCTCCACTTT. Its translation: CASSSRRGDNSPLHF. The chain has TRBV27 and TRBJ1-6; D ambiguous. The CDR3 consists of 15 residues. Germline assignment: CDR1 MNHEY and CDR2 SMNVEV (reference sequence). Between the trimmed V and J ends, which lost 4 bases and 5 bases, there was a span of 12 bases.

V gene TRBV28 combines with J gene TRBJ1-2, with a tentative D call TRBD1 (6 bases). The germline V gene encodes CDR1 MDHEN and CDR2 SYDVKM. Trimming left V 4 bases short and J 5 bases short, with 17 bases between. There are 15 residues in the CDR3. CDR3: CASSWVATGSYGYTF. In nucleotides, the CDR3 is TGTGCCAGCAGTTGGGTGGCCACAGGGAGTTATGGCTACACCTTC.

This clonotype was found many times. The rearrangement uses TRBV7-9 and TRBJ2-7, with 8 positions matching TRBD1. CDR1 is SEHNR and CDR2 is FQNEAQ in the germline V gene (reference sequence). There are 16 residues in the CDR3. With V trimmed by 0 bases and J by 0 bases, 4 bases remained unmatched. DNA for the CDR3: TGTGCCAGCAGCTTAGCAGCAGGGGGCTTCTCCTACGAGCAGTACTTC. Translated: CASSLAAGGFSYEQYF.

The CDR3 loop reads CAWSVGGTGNYGYTF. The CDR3 DNA reads as TGTGCCTGGAGTGTGGGGGGTACGGGGAACTATGGCTACACCTTC. The chain links TRBV30 to TRBJ1-2, with D possibly matching TRBD1 (5 bases). This CDR3 comprises 15 residues. Looked up from germline, CDR1 is GTSNPN and CDR2 is SVGIG (reference sequence). V lost 0 bases to trimming and J lost 2 bases, with 13 bases between them.

The table lists this clonotype with a few counts. The chain has TRBV6-1 and TRBJ2-6, with a possible D match to TRBD1 (6 bases). The CDR3 spans 16 residues. Germline V lookup: CDR1 MNHNS, CDR2 SASEGT. V lost 6 bases and J lost 0, with 12 bases in between. Here the CDR3 DNA reads TGTGCCAGCAGAGGACAGCTTTACTCTGGGGCCAACGTCCTGACTTTC. This gives the protein CASRGQLYSGANVLTF.

This clonotype was seen repeatedly, ten times or more. This chain joins TRBV5-1 and TRBJ2-7; 12 nucleotides agree with TRBD2. The CDR3 consists of 18 residues. CDR1 SGHRS and CDR2 YFSETQ come from the germline V gene. V dropped 4 bases and J dropped 0; count of bases not matched to a gene: 11. Here the CDR3 DNA reads TGCGCCAGCAGCCCTGGGACTAGCGGGCGAAGAAACTCCTACGAGCAGTACTTC. Translating gives CASSPGTSGRRNSYEQYF. The full variable domain, with the rest looked up from reference TRBV5-1 and TRBJ2-7, is KAGVTQTPRYLIKTRGQQVTLSCSPISGHRSVSWYQQTPGQGLQFLFEYFSETQRNKGNFPGRFSGRQFSNSRSEMNVSTLELGDSALYLCASSPGTSGRRNSYEQYFGPGTRLTVT.

The chain couples TRBV27 to TRBJ2-7, with 12 bases that match TRBD2. V shed 6 bases and J 3 bases; nucleotides not matched to a gene: 6. Germline loops: CDR1 MNHEY, CDR2 SMNVEV (reference sequence). The CDR3 runs 15 residues. The CDR3 sequence is CASSEGLAGFYEQYF. DNA for the CDR3: TGTGCCAGCAGCGAAGGACTAGCGGGGTTCTACGAGCAGTACTTC.

At least ten counts were recorded for this clonotype. The V and J genes are TRBV11-2 and TRBJ2-7; D perhaps matches TRBD1 (6 bases). Germline V lookup: CDR1 SGHAT, CDR2 FQNNGV. Trimming took off 5 bases at V and 6 bases at J, with 23 bases between the two ends. This CDR3 contains 16 residues. The CDR3 here is CASSERPYKKGGEQYF. In nucleotides, the CDR3 is TGTGCCAGCAGCGAACGACCGTACAAAAAAGGGGGCGAGCAGTACTTC.

As for this clonotype: At one boundary the junction diverges from the germline segment, which might be a read error. The gene calls are TRBV6-1 and TRBJ2-2; D gene ambiguous. In germline, CDR1 is MNHNS, CDR2 SASEGT. The CDR3 spans 15 residues. The CDR3 DNA sequence: TGCGCCAGCAGTGAAGACGGGTCGAACACCGGGGAGCTGTTTTTT. It yields the protein CASSEDGSNTGELFF.

Ten or more counts support this clonotype. The genes are TRBV30 and TRBJ2-2; possibly TRBD1 for D (5 bases). V lost 4 bases to trimming and J lost 5 bases, with 8 bases between them. Per germline, CDR1 GTSNPN and CDR2 SVGIG (reference sequence). The length of the CDR3 is 12 residues. In DNA form, the CDR3 reads TGTGCCTGGACAGGGTATACCGGGGAGCTGTTTTTT. This codes for CAWTGYTGELFF.

This clonotype was seen repeatedly, ten times or more. The chain is built from TRBV7-9 and TRBJ2-7; D is possibly TRBD2 (5 bases). The CDR3 consists of 13 residues. Germline values: CDR1 SEHNR, CDR2 FQNEAQ (reference sequence). V shed 5 bases and J shed 2 bases, with 10 bases lying between them. For the CDR3, the DNA is TGTGCCAGCAGCCCTATCGGGGCCTACGAGCAGTACTTC. Its translation: CASSPIGAYEQYF.